These 9 T cell receptor beta chains came from one sample sequenced in a study of blood T cell repertoires in COVID-19. Only in-frame clones appear in the TCRdb table, and some are missing; sequencing was by immunoSEQ multiplex PCR. Seen here are about 180,000 clones, approximately 78% observed once, and the top ten hold 12%. The sequencing input was peripheral blood. Source of these receptors: a woman older than 75 with COVID-19, enrolled during active disease.

The chain recombines TRBV5-5 with TRBJ1-2; a possible D gene is TRBD1 (6 bases). Trimming removed 4 bases from V and 0 bases from J, with 10 bases in between. The CDR3 contains 14 residues. The V gene's germline CDR1 is SGHKS and CDR2 YYEKEE (reference sequence). The CDR3 region is CASSPRTANYGYTF. CDR3 DNA: TGTGCCAGCAGCCCGCGGACAGCTAACTATGGCTACACCTTC.

V and J are TRBV5-1 and TRBJ1-6; 8 bases map to TRBD1. Germline V lookup: CDR1 SGHRS, CDR2 YFSETQ. The V and J ends lost 2 bases and 6 bases, in that order; junction bases with no gene match: 1. This CDR3 has 14 residues. This CDR3 is CASSFTGGNSPLHF. CDR3 DNA sequence: TGCGCCAGCAGCTTCACAGGGGGTAATTCACCCCTCCACTTT.

This rearrangement joins TRBV7-9 to TRBJ2-4; possibly TRBD2 for D (6 bases). This CDR3 has 14 residues. Germline assignment: CDR1 SEHNR and CDR2 FQNEAQ (reference sequence). V lost 6 bases and J lost 3, with 12 bases in between. This CDR3 is CASSPDGGKNIQYF. The CDR3 DNA follows: TGTGCCAGCAGTCCCGACGGGGGCAAAAACATTCAGTACTTC.

The V and J genes are TRBV11-3 and TRBJ2-5; no definite D call. V shed 1 base and J shed 0 bases, with 6 bases lying between them. The CDR3 runs to 14 residues. The germline gives CDR1 SGHNT, CDR2 YENEEA. The CDR3 spells CASSLATYQETQYF. As DNA, the CDR3 is TGTGCCAGCAGCTTAGCGACTTACCAAGAGACCCAGTACTTC.

The rearrangement links TRBV7-2 to TRBJ1-1, with 7 positions matching TRBD1. Germline-derived CDR1 and CDR2 are SGHTA and FQGNSA. CDR3 size: 13 residues. The V gene end was trimmed by 1 base and the J gene end by 11 bases; junction bases not matched to a gene: 7. The CDR3 nucleotides are TGTGCCAGCAGCTTAGAAGTCCAGGGGGAGGCTTTCTTT. The encoded protein is CASSLEVQGEAFF.

This sequence joins TRBV5-4 and TRBJ2-7; 11 positions match TRBD1. The germline CDR1 and CDR2 sequences are SGHNT and YYREEE (reference sequence). The length of the CDR3 is 16 residues. J gave up 7 bases and V 2 bases, and 11 bases lay outside the gene matches. DNA of the CDR3: TGTGCCAGCAGCTTTAGCCCGGGACAGGGGGATTGGGAGCAGTACTTC. Translated: CASSFSPGQGDWEQYF.

The V and J genes are TRBV29-1 and TRBJ2-5; D gene ambiguous. Germline CDR1 reads SQVTM; CDR2 reads ANQGSEA. The germline V and J ends were trimmed by 4 bases and 1 base, with 7 bases remaining between them. This CDR3 contains 12 residues. In DNA form, the CDR3 reads TGCAGCGTTGGGAGCAGCCAAGAGACCCAGTACTTC. It yields the protein CSVGSSQETQYF. Based on the CDR3 plus reference TRBV29-1 and TRBJ2-5, the full variable domain is SAVISQKPSRDICQRGTSLTIQCQVDSQVTMMFWYRQQPGQSLTLIATANQGSEATYESGFVIDKFPISRPNLTFSTLTVSNMSPEDSSIYLCSVGSSQETQYFGPGTRLLVL.

The chain carries TRBV7-9 and TRBJ2-1, with 8 bases lining up with TRBD2. This CDR3 contains 16 residues. The germline gives CDR1 SEHNR, CDR2 FQNEAQ (reference sequence). The V and J ends lost 4 bases and 3 bases, in that order; junction bases with no gene match: 8. CDR3 DNA sequence: TGTGCCAGCAGCTCCCTAAGCGGGGGAGGCTACAATGAGCAGTTCTTC. It codes for CASSSLSGGGYNEQFF.

For this clone: This sample also contains other DNA sequences that code for the same CDR3. The V and J genes are TRBV2 and TRBJ2-7, with D tentatively TRBD2 (5 bases). The V gene lost 4 bases and the J gene lost 4 bases, with 5 bases spanning the gap. The CDR3 consists of 11 residues. Germline values: CDR1 SNHLY, CDR2 FYNNEI. CDR3 nucleotides: TGTGCCAGCAGTGCGGGGTACGAGCAGTACTTC. Translation: CASSAGYEQYF.